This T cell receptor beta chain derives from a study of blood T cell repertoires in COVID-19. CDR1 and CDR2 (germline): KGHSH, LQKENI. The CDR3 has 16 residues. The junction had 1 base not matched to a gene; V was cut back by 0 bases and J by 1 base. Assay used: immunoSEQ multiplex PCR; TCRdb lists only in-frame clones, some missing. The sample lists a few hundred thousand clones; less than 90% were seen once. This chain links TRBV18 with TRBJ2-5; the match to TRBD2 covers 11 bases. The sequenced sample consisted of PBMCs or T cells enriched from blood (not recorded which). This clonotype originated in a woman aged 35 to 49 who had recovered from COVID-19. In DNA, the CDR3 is TGTGCCAGCTCACCACCCGGGACTAGCGGCCAAGAGACCCAGTACTTC. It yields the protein CASSPPGTSGQETQYF. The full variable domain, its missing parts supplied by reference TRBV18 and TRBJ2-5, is NAGVMQNPRHLVRRRGQEARLRCSPMKGHSHVYWYRQLPEEGLKFMVYLQKENIIDESGMPKERFSAEFPKEGPSILRIQQVVRGDSAAYFCASSPPGTSGQETQYFGPGTRLLVL.